One sample yielded the 2 T cell receptor beta chains listed below, sequenced in a study of blood T cell repertoires in COVID-19. Sequenced by immunoSEQ multiplex PCR; TCRdb stores in-frame clones only, minus some. The sample yields about 150,000 clones, 84% seen once. The sample taken for sequencing was peripheral blood. The receptors originated from a human donor in a cohort sampled during active COVID-19.

This sequence joins TRBV9 and TRBJ1-1; possibly TRBD1 for D (6 bases). V lost 2 bases to trimming and J lost 4 bases, with 18 bases between them. The length of the CDR3 is 16 residues. Per germline, CDR1 SGDLS and CDR2 YYNGEE. CDR3 residues: CASSVSGVIGSTEAFF. The DNA of the CDR3 is TGTGCCAGCAGCGTCTCAGGGGTTATCGGTAGCACTGAAGCTTTCTTT.

The V call is TRBV18, the J call TRBJ1-4; TRBD1 agrees at 7 bases. Germline loops: CDR1 KGHSH, CDR2 LQKENI. Trimming cost V 6 bases and J 7 bases; bases outside gene matches: 11. The CDR3 covers 15 residues. CDR3 sequence reads: CASSLGQATIEKLFF. In DNA form, the CDR3 reads TGTGCCAGCTCTCTCGGACAGGCGACCATTGAAAAACTGTTTTTT.